This is a list of T cell receptor beta chains from one sample in a study of T-cell reconstitution after alpha-beta-depleted transplantation in children. TCRdb reprocessed the PCR reads via MiXCR and lists one record per CDR3 protein. The top ten hold 27% of the sample, which has over 400,000 distinct CDR3 sequences, around 46% seen once. The input for sequencing was PBMCs, taken before TCRalphabeta/CD19-depleted stem cell transplant. The receptors here all came from a girl under 10 years old with aplastic anemia, due to receive a stem cell transplant. Both conserved end residues are part of each CDR3. A D gene is named only where the DNA matches it firmly. Size is stated for part of the rows, as once, few or many counts, or as a class when the clone is expanded.

v_gene,len,j_gene,abundance,d_gene,CDR3nt,CDR3aa
TRBV6-6,13,TRBJ1-1,.,.,TGTGCCAGCAGTTACGAGGTCGGCACTGAAGCTTTCTTT,CASSYEVGTEAFF
TRBV11-3,16,TRBJ2-1,many,TRBD2,TGTGCCAGCAGCTTTAGCGGGAGTACTCACTACAATGAGCAGTTCTTC,CASSFSGSTHYNEQFF
TRBV20-1,15,TRBJ2-7,.,TRBD2,TGCAGCACTAGACCCATAACTAGCGGGAGTCGGGAGCAGTACTTC,CSTRPITSGSREQYF
TRBV3-1,12,TRBJ2-5,.,.,TGTGCCAGCAGCCACCTCAGGGAGACCCAGTACTTC,CASSHLRETQYF
TRBV20-1,15,TRBJ2-2,.,.,TGCAGTGCTAGCGTCGCGTCATATTACACCGGGGAGCTGTTTTTT,CSASVASYYTGELFF
TRBV15,21,TRBJ2-7,.,TRBD2,TGTGCCACCAGCAGAGATCAGAGGGCCTCAACGGCGAGCGGGAGATCGTACGAGCAGTACTTC,CATSRDQRASTASGRSYEQYF
TRBV28,16,TRBJ2-1,.,TRBD2,TGTGCCAGCAGTTTAGCCAGCGGGGGGGCCTACAATGAGCAGTTCTTC,CASSLASGGAYNEQFF
TRBV29-1,13,TRBJ2-2,.,.,TGCAGCGTCTTATCGAGAGGCACCGGGGAGCTGTTTTTT,CSVLSRGTGELFF
TRBV29-1,14,TRBJ2-1,.,TRBD2,TGCAGCGACCGGGAGGTGGGACTCTACAATGAGCAGTTCTTC,CSDREVGLYNEQFF
TRBV7-9,13,TRBJ1-1,many,.,TGTGCCAGCAGCTCTGTGGGGAACACTGAAGCTTTCTTT,CASSSVGNTEAFF
TRBV20-1,13,TRBJ1-5,.,.,TGCAGTGCTAGTATACATAGCAATCAGCCCCAGCATTTT,CSASIHSNQPQHF
TRBV12-3/TRBV12-4,14,TRBJ2-4,.,.,TGTGCCAGCAGTTTCGCTGGGGAGGGGGACATTCAGTACTTC,CASSFAGEGDIQYF
TRBV28,18,TRBJ2-3,.,TRBD2,TGTGCCAGCAGTTTATGGGGGACTAGCGGGGAGAGCACAGATACGCAGTATTTT,CASSLWGTSGESTDTQYF
TRBV7-3,18,TRBJ1-6,once,.,TGTGCCAGCAGCGTCGCCGGGACGGGTAGCTCCTATAATTCACCCCTCCACTTT,CASSVAGTGSSYNSPLHF
TRBV3-1,14,TRBJ2-1,few,.,TGTGCCAGCAGCCAATATTCGTTGGTAAATGAGCAGTTCTTC,CASSQYSLVNEQFF
TRBV20-1,13,TRBJ2-5,.,TRBD2,TGCAGTGCGAAGAGACTAGCCGGGGAGACCCAGTACTTC,CSAKRLAGETQYF
TRBV20-1,16,TRBJ2-5,.,.,TGCAGTGCTAGAGTCCCCGGGTTAAGACTAGGAGAGACCCAGTACTTC,CSARVPGLRLGETQYF
TRBV12-3/TRBV12-4,13,TRBJ2-3,.,.,TGTGCCAGCAGCCTCTTTGTCATAGATACGCAGTATTTT,CASSLFVIDTQYF
TRBV7-2,15,TRBJ2-2,.,.,TGTGCCAGCAGCCTGGGACGGACCTACACCGGGGAGCTGTTTTTT,CASSLGRTYTGELFF
TRBV29-1,15,TRBJ2-3,once,TRBD2,TGCAGCGTTGCGATGAGCGGGGGGTACACAGATACGCAGTATTTT,CSVAMSGGYTDTQYF
TRBV5-1,16,TRBJ1-6,many,.,TGCGCCAGCAGCTTGGCCATGGGACGGGCTAATTCACCCCTCCACTTT,CASSLAMGRANSPLHF
TRBV12-3/TRBV12-4,13,TRBJ2-5,many,.,TGTGCCAGCAGTTTACAGGGTCCAGAGACCCAGTACTTC,CASSLQGPETQYF
TRBV10-3,16,TRBJ1-2,many,TRBD1,TGTGCCATCAGTGAGGGGACAGGGTGGCATTCTGATGGCTACACCTTC,CAISEGTGWHSDGYTF
TRBV27,15,TRBJ1-1,.,.,TGTGCCAGCAGTTGGGGTAGGCCCTTGAACACTGAAGCTTTCTTT,CASSWGRPLNTEAFF
TRBV11-3,20,TRBJ2-1,few,TRBD2,TGTGCCAGCAGCTTACTCAGCGGGAGGAGCCTCACTTTCAATTACAATGAGCAGTTCTTC,CASSLLSGRSLTFNYNEQFF
TRBV5-6,13,TRBJ2-2,.,.,TGTGCCAGCTTCATGAGTAGCACCGGGGAGCTGTTTTTT,CASFMSSTGELFF
TRBV6-1,14,TRBJ1-4,few,TRBD1,TGTGCCAGCAGACCGACAGGGTGGGTTGAAAAACTGTTTTTT,CASRPTGWVEKLFF
TRBV20-1,15,TRBJ2-7,few,TRBD1,TGCAGTGCTAGAGATCGAGTCAGGGGGACCTACGAGCAGTACTTC,CSARDRVRGTYEQYF
TRBV20-1,13,TRBJ2-7,.,TRBD1,TGCAGTGCTGGGAGCAGGGGGCGATACGAGCAGTACTTC,CSAGSRGRYEQYF
TRBV4-1,17,TRBJ2-1,.,.,TGCGCCAGCAGCCAAGTTCGGGGCTACGGGGGTTTGAATGAGCAGTTCTTC,CASSQVRGYGGLNEQFF
TRBV28,15,TRBJ2-3,.,.,TGTGCCAGCAGTTTTGGGGGGCCACACACAGATACGCAGTATTTT,CASSFGGPHTDTQYF
TRBV6-1,14,TRBJ1-1,many,.,TGTGCCAGCCAGAGGGGAGCCCAGGGCACTGAAGCTTTCTTT,CASQRGAQGTEAFF
TRBV12-3/TRBV12-4,16,TRBJ2-1,many,TRBD2,TGTGCCAGCAGCAACCCGGGACTAGCGGGTGGTGGTGAGCAGTTCTTC,CASSNPGLAGGGEQFF
TRBV6-1,16,TRBJ1-2,.,TRBD1,TGTGCCAGCAGTCGGACAGGGGGACGGGGCATCCGCGGCTACACCTTC,CASSRTGGRGIRGYTF
TRBV7-9,16,TRBJ2-7,.,TRBD2,TGTGCCAGCAGCTTAGCAGCTAGCGGGGCCCAATACGAGCAGTACTTC,CASSLAASGAQYEQYF
TRBV28,15,TRBJ1-5,.,.,TGTGCCAGCAGTTTTCCAGCAGGGGATAATCAGCCCCAGCATTTT,CASSFPAGDNQPQHF
TRBV5-4,14,TRBJ2-3,.,TRBD2,TGTGCCAGCAGCCGGGAGGAGCTCACAGATACGCAGTATTTT,CASSREELTDTQYF
TRBV7-6,16,TRBJ2-1,.,.,TGTGCCAGCAGCTTAGCGAGGGCAGGGTCCTACAATGAGCAGTTCTTC,CASSLARAGSYNEQFF
TRBV12-3/TRBV12-4,17,TRBJ2-2,.,TRBD2,TGTGCCAGCAGTTTTAGTCCATCCAGCGGGATGACCGGGGAGCTGTTTTTT,CASSFSPSSGMTGELFF
TRBV20-1,18,TRBJ2-3,.,TRBD2,TGCAGTGCTGGGGTAGGTGAACCGGGACTACGAAGCACAGATACGCAGTATTTT,CSAGVGEPGLRSTDTQYF
TRBV5-1,15,TRBJ2-1,.,.,TGCGCCAGCAGCTTGGACCCGAGCTCCTACAATGAGCAGTTCTTC,CASSLDPSSYNEQFF
TRBV20-1,15,TRBJ2-3,.,TRBD2,TGCAGTGCTAGAGATGGACTAGCGGGGGGACTTACGCAGTATTTT,CSARDGLAGGLTQYF
TRBV5-1,19,TRBJ2-7,many,TRBD1,TGCGCCAGCAGCCACCGTCCCGGGACAGGGGACCTAGCTTACTACGAGCAGTACTTC,CASSHRPGTGDLAYYEQYF
TRBV29-1,15,TRBJ2-3,.,TRBD1,TGCAGTTCGGGACAGGAGCCCTACTTCACAGATACGCAGTATTTT,CSSGQEPYFTDTQYF
TRBV6-2/TRBV6-3,14,TRBJ1-3,.,.,TGTGCCAGCCACTCTCTGAGCTCTGGAAACACCATATATTTT,CASHSLSSGNTIYF
TRBV5-5,14,TRBJ2-7,few,TRBD2,TGTGCCAGCAGCCCCTTCCAGCGGGAGTGGGAGCAGTACTTC,CASSPFQREWEQYF
TRBV12-3/TRBV12-4,15,TRBJ1-5,.,TRBD1,TGTGCCAGCAGTTCCGGACAGGGCTCCCGGGAGCCCCAGCATTTT,CASSSGQGSREPQHF
TRBV7-9,17,TRBJ2-1,few,TRBD2,TGTGCCAGCAGCTTCGCCCAGCGGGAGGGCTCCTACAATGAGCAGTTCTTC,CASSFAQREGSYNEQFF
TRBV20-1,13,TRBJ2-7,.,.,TGCAGTGCTAGAGTCCCTAGCTCCTACGAGCAGTACTTC,CSARVPSSYEQYF
TRBV7-9,15,TRBJ2-1,many,.,TGTGCCAGCAGCTCACGTCAGAGCTCCTACAATGAGCAGTTCTTC,CASSSRQSSYNEQFF
TRBV29-1,13,TRBJ2-1,.,TRBD2,TGCAGCGTGAGGACTAGCGGGAGCGATGAGCAGTTCTTC,CSVRTSGSDEQFF
TRBV15,15,TRBJ2-2,once,.,TGTGCCACCAGCAGAGATAGGAGCGCAGCCGGGGAGCTGTTTTTT,CATSRDRSAAGELFF
TRBV7-2,14,TRBJ1-1,many,.,TGTGCCAGCAGCCAAGTGGGGATTAACACTGAAGCTTTCTTT,CASSQVGINTEAFF
TRBV5-1,15,TRBJ2-5,.,TRBD2,TGCGCCAGCGCGACTAGCGGGGCGTTTCAAGAGACCCAGTACTTC,CASATSGAFQETQYF
TRBV5-1,17,TRBJ2-3,.,.,TGCGCCAGCAGCTTGACCCCCGGCCTCAGGTCTCAAGATACGCAGTATTTT,CASSLTPGLRSQDTQYF
TRBV20-1,12,TRBJ2-5,once,TRBD2,TGCAGAGCAGCGGGAGCAGGAGAGACCCAGTACTTC,CRAAGAGETQYF
TRBV28,18,TRBJ2-4,.,TRBD1,TGTGCCAGCACGACAGGGGCAGTAGCCGCTTATCCCAAAAACATTCAGTACTTC,CASTTGAVAAYPKNIQYF